The clone carrying this T cell receptor (beta chain) has only one observation. The antigen is not known. Produced via immunoSEQ multiplex PCR; TCRdb's table is partial and in-frame only. The table includes tens of thousands of clones, roughly 90% detected once. The data were obtained in a study of graft-versus-host responses after intestinal transplantation. Study-wide background: Isolated intestinal, liver-intestinal, or multivisceral transplants had been given to the recipients. Every recipient underwent anti-thymocyte globulin induction, then tacrolimus and steroids for about three years. Study-level results: Early HvG declines after transplant were associated with peak circulating GvH clone levels.

Trimming stripped 2 bases from V and 6 bases from J, with 11 bases between. Per germline, CDR1 SNHLY and CDR2 FYNNEI. CDR3 size: 14 residues. This chain joins TRBV2 and TRBJ1-5; perhaps TRBD1 as D (5 bases). This sample comprised unstimulated CD8+ T cells sorted from spleen or lymph node cells, obtained before intestinal transplant. The clonotype was recovered from a human donor who received an intestinal transplant. DNA for the CDR3: TGTGCCAGCAGTGAATCAGGGTGGGGTCAGCCCCAGCATTTT. Translation: CASSESGWGQPQHF.